One sample yielded the 30 T cell receptor beta chains listed below, sequenced in a study of vaccination effects on CD4 cells after COVID-19. Generated by immunoSEQ multiplex PCR, the TCRdb table keeps only in-frame clones and is missing some. Among about 41,000 clones listed, more than 60% were seen once. Antigen specificity for these receptors is unknown. ViraFEST used viral peptide pools to expand antigen-specific CD4+ T cells before sequencing. Isolating CD4+ T cells followed approximately 9 days of culture. Negative nucleocapsid antibody tests before and after vaccination confirmed no previous SARS-CoV-2 infection. Sequencing used CD4+ T cells from PBMCs cultured with HCoV-OC43 spike peptides, obtained before COVID-19 vaccination. Subset described: HCoV-OC43 spike overlapping peptide pool stimulation. These receptors came from a human donor who received a COVID-19 vaccine.

The CDR3 DNA sequence: TGTGCCAGCAGCCTCAGGGGGGATGATGGCTACACCTTC. Its translation is CASSLRGDDGYTF. The chain uses TRBV4-2 and TRBJ1-2; TRBD1 matches 7 bases. V shed 4 bases and J 6 bases; nucleotides not matched to a gene: 5. Germline lookup yields CDR1 LGHNA and CDR2 YNFKEQ. The CDR3 is 13 residues long.

The V gene is TRBV24-1, the J gene TRBJ2-2, with D hard to call. The CDR3 runs to 15 residues. V lost 3 bases to trimming and J lost 5 bases, with 12 bases between them. The germline V gene has CDR1 KGHDR and CDR2 SFDVKD. The CDR3 sequence: CATSDGDPRTGELFF. CDR3 DNA sequence: TGTGCCACCAGTGATGGCGACCCCCGGACCGGGGAGCTGTTTTTT.

The genes are TRBV10-3 and TRBJ2-7; 8 positions agree with TRBD1. The trim removed 11 bases at V and 6 bases at J, leaving 9 bases unmatched. Germline CDR1 ENHRY, CDR2 SYGVKD. The CDR3 extends over 12 amino acids. The DNA for the CDR3 is TGTGCCGTACAGGGGGAAGGCGCCGAGCAGTACTTC. It translates to CAVQGEGAEQYF.

This clone was recorded a few times. This rearrangement joins TRBV27 to TRBJ1-2; 7 bases are shared with TRBD1. V dropped 2 bases and J dropped 4; count of bases not matched to a gene: 7. The CDR3 is made up of 15 amino acids. Looked up from germline, CDR1 is MNHEY and CDR2 is SMNVEV (reference sequence). The DNA of the CDR3 is TGTGCCAGCAGTTTAAGCGGGACAGAGGTCTATGGCTACACCTTC. It encodes CASSLSGTEVYGYTF.

V is TRBV5-1 and J is TRBJ1-1; TRBD1 is a possible D gene (5 bases). The CDR3 extends over 14 amino acids. V lost 3 bases to trimming and J lost 4 bases, with 13 bases between them. Germline CDR1 SGHRS, CDR2 YFSETQ. CDR3 in amino acids: CASSWGGEGTEAFF. Written as DNA, the CDR3 is TGCGCCAGCAGCTGGGGGGGAGAAGGCACTGAAGCTTTCTTT.

V gene TRBV10-3 combines with J gene TRBJ2-1, with D perhaps given as TRBD1 or TRBD2 (6 bases each). V lost 5 bases, J lost 5 bases, and 16 bases lay in between. Germline V gene lookup returns CDR1 ENHRY and CDR2 SYGVKD. CDR3 size: 15 residues. CDR3 coding DNA: TGTGCCATCAGTCCTGCGAGAGGGGGGAACAATGAGCAGTTCTTC. Translated: CAISPARGGNNEQFF.

The count of this clone is one. The chain carries TRBV28 and TRBJ1-2; 8 bases agree with TRBD1. The germline CDR1 and CDR2 sequences are MDHEN and SYDVKM. The CDR3 runs to 14 residues. The V segment lost 5 bases and the J segment 3 bases; nucleotides outside the gene matches: 5. CDR3 residues: CASSPQGAHYGYTF. CDR3 bases: TGTGCCAGCAGTCCTCAGGGGGCCCACTATGGCTACACCTTC.

The V and J genes are TRBV24-1 and TRBJ2-2; the match to TRBD1 covers 7 bases. With 5 bases clipped from V and 0 bases from J, the junction kept 5 bases outside the gene matches. Germline V CDR1 and CDR2: KGHDR, SFDVKD. The CDR3 is made up of 16 amino acids. CDR3 bases: TGTGCCACCAGTGGGGACAGACATACGAACACCGGGGAGCTGTTTTTT. Amino acids: CATSGDRHTNTGELFF.

This clone came up a few times. The chain couples TRBV29-1 to TRBJ2-5, with 13 nucleotides matching TRBD2. The CDR3 covers 14 residues. V gave up 7 bases and J gave up 2 bases; unmatched junction bases: 4. The germline CDR1 and CDR2 sequences are SQVTM and ANQGSEA. CDR3 nucleotides: TGCAGCGCCTCACTAGCGGGGGGGCAAGAGACCCAGTACTTC. This translates into CSASLAGGQETQYF.

The chain couples TRBV5-4 to TRBJ2-2, with TRBD2 identical over 10 bases. The CDR3 spans 16 residues. Germline loops: CDR1 SGHNT, CDR2 YYREEE (reference sequence). Trimming at V came to 0 bases and at J to 4 bases, leaving 3 bases not matched to a gene. The CDR3 DNA reads as TGTGCCAGCAGCTTGGCCGCTAGCGGGGGCACCGGGGAGCTGTTTTTT. Amino acids: CASSLAASGGTGELFF.

As regards this clone: Compared with germline, one end of the junction differs, possibly owing to a read error. The chain is built from TRBV7-7 and TRBJ2-5; D might be TRBD2 (6 bases). CDR1 and CDR2 (germline): SSHAT, FNYEAQ (reference sequence). The CDR3 totals 13 residues. Written as DNA, the CDR3 is TGTGCTAGCAGCTTAGCGGTCCCAGAGACCCAGTACTTC. Translation: CASSLAVPETQYF.

The rearrangement links TRBV4-2 to TRBJ1-6; D is ambiguous. Germline CDR1 is LGHNA and CDR2 is YNFKEQ. V shed 2 bases and J shed 6 bases, with 17 bases lying between them. The CDR3 extends over 17 amino acids. Here the CDR3 reads CASSQYERPGGNSPLHF. In DNA form, the CDR3 reads TGTGCCAGCAGCCAATACGAGCGGCCAGGCGGTAATTCACCCCTCCACTTT.

The chain recombines TRBV29-1 with TRBJ2-1, with TRBD2 matching 15 bases. V trimming: 5 bases; J trimming: 3 bases; junction bases outside the gene matches: 14. CDR1 SQVTM and CDR2 ANQGSEA come from the germline V gene. This CDR3 has 19 amino acids. The CDR3 spells CSVPRTSGRAGIFYNEQFF. The CDR3 DNA sequence: TGCAGCGTTCCCCGGACTAGCGGGAGGGCCGGAATATTCTACAATGAGCAGTTCTTC.

The CDR3 DNA follows: TGTGCCAGCAGCCCCCCGGACAGGGGATGGAACTATGGCTACACCTTC. Its translation is CASSPPDRGWNYGYTF. The rearrangement joins TRBV6-2 or TRBV6-3 to TRBJ1-2; 9 bases match TRBD1. Trimming at V came to 6 bases and at J to 2 bases, leaving 10 bases not matched to a gene. CDR1 and CDR2 from the germline V gene are MNHEY and SVGEGT. The CDR3 length is 16 residues.

V is TRBV10-1 and J is TRBJ2-5; TRBD2 matches at 9 bases. Unmatched junction bases numbered 5, after V lost 2 bases and J lost 4 bases. Germline CDR1 and CDR2: WNHNN and SYGVQD (reference sequence). The CDR3 extends over 15 amino acids. The CDR3 region is CASSEGGRAGETQYF. CDR3 sequence (DNA): TGCGCCAGCAGTGAGGGCGGGAGGGCCGGAGAGACCCAGTACTTC.

The chain links TRBV24-1 to TRBJ2-1; 9 bases map to TRBD2. The J segment lost 5 bases and the V segment lost 2 bases, leaving 3 bases of the junction unmatched. The germline V gene has CDR1 KGHDR and CDR2 SFDVKD. This CDR3 is built from 15 residues. The CDR3 loop is CATSDSLAGNNEQFF. The CDR3 DNA sequence: TGTGCCACCAGTGATTCTCTAGCGGGAAACAATGAGCAGTTCTTC.

The chain uses TRBV3-1 (or the pseudogene TRBV3-2) and TRBJ2-2; perhaps TRBD2 as D (6 bases). Germline lookup yields CDR1 LGHDT and CDR2 YNNKEL (reference sequence). Trimming removed 0 bases from V and 3 bases from J, with 8 bases in between. The CDR3 length is 15 residues. The CDR3 DNA follows: TGTGCCAGCAGCCAAGAATGGAGGGACACCGGGGAGCTGTTTTTT. Amino acids: CASSQEWRDTGELFF.

This chain connects TRBV5-5 to TRBJ2-2; 8 bases align to TRBD2. With 4 bases clipped from V and 0 bases from J, the junction kept 2 bases outside the gene matches. Germline loops: CDR1 SGHKS, CDR2 YYEKEE (reference sequence). The CDR3 runs 15 residues. The CDR3 DNA follows: TGTGCCAGCAGCCCGGGACTAGCGAACACCGGGGAGCTGTTTTTT. Translation gives CASSPGLANTGELFF.

This clone was observed a single time. The chain couples TRBV4-1 to TRBJ2-7; 9 bases line up with TRBD1. Germline assignment: CDR1 MGHRA and CDR2 YSYEKL. The CDR3 sequence is 19 residues long. The junction had 12 bases not matched to a gene; V was cut back by 0 bases and J by 0 bases. The CDR3 bases are TGCGCCAGCAGCCAAGATCGACCAAGGACAGGGGAATACTCCTACGAGCAGTACTTC. This codes for CASSQDRPRTGEYSYEQYF.

CDR3 sequence (DNA): TGTGCCAGCAGTTACTCAGGGGTGGGCTCCTACGAGCAGTACTTC. Amino acids: CASSYSGVGSYEQYF. The rearrangement uses TRBV6-5 and TRBJ2-7, with a weak D call TRBD1 (5 bases). This CDR3 has 15 amino acids. Germline V gene lookup returns CDR1 MNHEY and CDR2 SVGAGI. V lost 0 bases and J 0 bases, leaving 9 bases between the germline ends.

This clone was seen once. The V call is TRBV5-1, the J call TRBJ2-5; 10 nucleotides match TRBD2. V trimming: 6 bases; J trimming: 2 bases; junction bases outside the gene matches: 4. The CDR3 runs 14 residues. Germline assignment: CDR1 SGHRS and CDR2 YFSETQ. In DNA, the CDR3 is TGCGCCAGCACCAAGCGGGGGGGGCAAGAGACCCAGTACTTC. This gives the protein CASTKRGGQETQYF.

The chain has TRBV4-1 and TRBJ2-3, with 10 bases fitting TRBD2. From germline, CDR1 is MGHRA and CDR2 YSYEKL. V lost 5 bases and J lost 0; bases outside the gene matches: 5. This CDR3 spans 16 amino acids. CDR3 amino acids: CASSTGLADSTDTQYF. The CDR3 DNA sequence: TGCGCCAGCAGCACAGGACTAGCGGACAGCACAGATACGCAGTATTTT.

The rearrangement links TRBV4-2 to TRBJ2-5; D ambiguous. This CDR3 has 14 residues. Trimming cost V 0 bases and J 5 bases, with 10 bases left between them. CDR1 is LGHNA, CDR2 YNFKEQ, per germline. CDR3 sequence: CASSQDMGRETQYF. DNA for the CDR3: TGTGCCAGCAGCCAAGATATGGGCCGGGAGACCCAGTACTTC.

This sequence joins TRBV5-4 and TRBJ1-1; 7 positions match TRBD1. This CDR3 is 15 amino acids long. Germline V lookup: CDR1 SGHNT, CDR2 YYREEE (reference sequence). V shed 4 bases, J shed 4 bases, and the junction held 10 bases outside the gene matches. The DNA for the CDR3 is TGTGCCAGCAGCGCACAGACAGGGATTTCCACTGAAGCTTTCTTT. Translating gives CASSAQTGISTEAFF.

This clone was recorded a few times. V and J are TRBV18 and TRBJ2-2; no definite D call. CDR1 and CDR2 from the germline V gene are KGHSH and LQKENI. Between the trimmed V and J ends, which lost 1 base and 7 bases, there was a span of 10 bases. The CDR3 spans 14 residues. In DNA, the CDR3 is TGTGCCAGCTCACCACGGGGAACAAGCGGGGAGCTGTTTTTT. Translating gives CASSPRGTSGELFF.

The chain recombines TRBV10-3 with TRBJ1-2, with TRBD1 as a possible D gene (6 bases). Trimming took off 4 bases at V and 3 bases at J, with 12 bases between the two ends. This CDR3 contains 14 residues. Per germline, CDR1 ENHRY and CDR2 SYGVKD. The CDR3 loop reads CAISAEGGDYGYTF. DNA of the CDR3: TGTGCCATCAGTGCCGAGGGGGGGGACTATGGCTACACCTTC.

The gene calls are TRBV2 and TRBJ2-7, with TRBD2 matching 11 bases. The CDR3 loop spans 15 amino acids. Germline CDR1 and CDR2: SNHLY and FYNNEI. J lost 7 bases, V lost 7 bases, and 12 bases had no gene match. The CDR3 DNA reads as TGTGCCAGCACCCAGACTAGCGGGATTGGAAGGGAGCAGTACTTC. This sequence encodes CASTQTSGIGREQYF.

This clone appeared a few times. The rearrangement links TRBV3-1 (or the pseudogene TRBV3-2) to TRBJ1-5, with D perhaps matching TRBD1 (5 bases). The CDR3 loop spans 16 amino acids. Germline loops: CDR1 LGHDT, CDR2 YNNKEL (reference sequence). V shed 4 bases and J shed 7 bases, with 20 bases lying between them. The CDR3 DNA reads as TGTGCCAGCAGCCGCGGACGGTGGGGGACTTGGCAGCCCCAGCATTTT. Translated: CASSRGRWGTWQPQHF.

This clone came up once. The V gene is TRBV2, the J gene TRBJ2-5; 9 bases match TRBD2. This CDR3 contains 16 residues. Germline CDR1 reads SNHLY; CDR2 reads FYNNEI. V was clipped by 11 bases and J by 5 bases; unmatched bases: 18. This CDR3 reads CAGRRAAGGARETQYF. The CDR3 bases are TGTGCCGGGCGCCGGGCGGCGGGGGGGGCCCGGGAGACCCAGTACTTC.

This clone occurred once. The chain couples TRBV7-2 to TRBJ1-2, with D possibly TRBD1 on 5 matching bases. Trimming removed 6 bases from V and 2 bases from J, with 10 bases in between. The germline V gene encodes CDR1 SGHTA and CDR2 FQGNSA. This CDR3 has 13 amino acids. The CDR3 loop is CASRSRGNYGYTF. In DNA, the CDR3 is TGTGCCAGCAGATCTAGGGGAAACTATGGCTACACCTTC.